What follows are 3 T cell receptor beta chains derived from one specimen sequenced in a study of OX40 agonist ivuxolimab in advanced cancers. The data were produced by immunoSEQ multiplex PCR, yet TCRdb's version contains in-frame clones alone and is incomplete. The sample lists about 24,000 clones; roughly 75% were seen once. This specimen consisted of CD4+ or CD8+ T cells sorted from blood, obtained in a trial of the OX40 agonist ivuxolimab. These receptors came from an adult with an advanced solid tumor such as melanoma, head and neck, liver or kidney cancer.

The chain combines TRBV27 with TRBJ2-7; D is perhaps TRBD1 or TRBD2 (5 bases each). V lost 8 bases and J 3 bases, leaving 8 bases between the germline ends. This CDR3 is 11 amino acids long. Germline CDR1 is MNHEY and CDR2 is SMNVEV (reference sequence). The CDR3 sequence is CASGTGYEQYF. In nucleotides, the CDR3 is TGTGCCAGCGGGACGGGCTACGAGCAGTACTTC.

This clone was seen a single time. The gene calls are TRBV5-5 and TRBJ1-3; D might be TRBD1 (6 bases). The CDR3 length is 12 residues. Germline-derived CDR1 and CDR2 are SGHKS and YYEKEE (reference sequence). Trimming removed 4 bases from V and 7 bases from J, with 9 bases in between. CDR3 DNA sequence: TGTGCCAGCAGCGGAACAGGGAACACCATATATTTT. Protein sequence: CASSGTGNTIYF.

The chain is built from TRBV11-2 and TRBJ2-1; 13 bases line up with TRBD2. The V and J ends lost 1 base and 8 bases, in that order; junction bases with no gene match: 2. Germline assignment: CDR1 SGHAT and CDR2 FQNNGV. The CDR3 sequence is 15 residues long. CDR3 sequence: CASSLVLAGGDEQFF. CDR3 coding DNA: TGTGCCAGCAGCTTAGTACTAGCGGGGGGGGATGAGCAGTTCTTC.